This T cell receptor (beta chain) was sequenced during a study of sequential checkpoint blockade in melanoma. Turning to this clone: The identical CDR3 is also encoded by other nucleotide sequences in the sample.

TCRdb's copy holds only in-frame clones and misses some; the assay was immunoSEQ multiplex PCR. The sample lists roughly 28,000 clones, about three quarters occurring once. Treatment meaning: randomized to nivolumab then ipilimumab (arm A) or the reverse (arm B). None of the patients previously received DNA-damaging chemotherapy. This CDR3 has 14 residues. The ends were cut back, 2 bases at V and 8 bases at J, with 15 bases in the middle. Germline-derived CDR1 and CDR2 are MNHEY and SMNVEV (reference sequence). The receptor's source is a human donor with melanoma. The chain employs TRBV27 and TRBJ1-1, with D unclear. Here the sequenced sample was CD8+ T cells sorted from blood (inferred from file names), taken from a patient given nivolumab and ipilimumab in sequence. CDR3 sequence: CASSLGGGGAEAFF. For the CDR3, the DNA is TGTGCCAGCAGTTTAGGCGGTGGAGGCGCCGAAGCTTTCTTT.